Reported below is one T cell receptor beta chain. The antigen this receptor binds is unknown. Base qualities were left out, and no much larger clone turns up one base away. The data stem from a study of cytomegalovirus exposure and HLA in healthy donors (dated 2017 in TCRdb). Turning to the overall study: According to a later analysis, one platform produced both the approximately 110 validation repertoires and the 720 or so repertoires of the first cohort. Besides the first cohort of 550 to 750 subjects, a separate validation cohort made up of about 120 different subjects was used. The study was designed to test whether signatures of past pathogen exposure could be identified by cataloging public T cell receptors. High-throughput TCR immunosequencing, statistical association of individual TCRs with disease status, and machine learning were combined to predict cytomegalovirus infection status.

Libraries came from the immunoSEQ multiplex PCR assay. The authors processed their data as follows. To diagnose cytomegalovirus status from the catalog of TCR beta chain sequences, a statistical classification framework was built. TCRdb carries this immuneACCESS record with in-frame sequences only. Its versions omit some clonotypes, under half of them owing to an unresolved V gene in the studies checked, with the rest unexplained. The V and J calls and clone size are taken from that table; D and trimming were inferred from the DNA. This sample lists under 250,000 clones; approximately 82% were detected once. The top ten constitute 4.5% to 6% of the sample. On the study overall, not on this receptor specifically: In vitro tests confirmed that a few of the cytomegalovirus-associated TCR beta chains recognize cytomegalovirus antigens. The validation cohort had no HLA typing available for a later analysis, so co-occurrence within that cohort was assessed over all 120 or so repertoires. The study gave a list of about 170 TCR beta chains associated with cytomegalovirus. Cytomegalovirus status was reported to be diagnosed by the classifier with high specificity and sensitivity in both the original and validation cohorts. Most TCR sequences were observed very rarely across donors, whereas some public TCRs were present in many individuals. A later analysis found that TCRs clustered in the first cohort also tended to co-occur in the 95 to 150 validation repertoires, with 94% of cluster scores above 0. It was suggested by the authors that the approach could potentially be generalized to other disease states and immunological phenotypes.

CDR1 and CDR2, per the germline V gene, are MNHEY and SVGAGI. CDR3 length: 13 amino acids, cysteine to phenylalanine. Just CDR3 DNA is preserved here, 39 bases in frame from base 1. Trimming costs V 5 bases and J 2 bases, and their ends lie 9 bases apart. Donors formed part of the validation cohort, which comprised about 130 subjects and was distinct from the first cohort of 666 subjects. In this chain, TRBV6-5 is recombined with TRBJ1-1; confidence is insufficient to name the D gene. The sequenced sample consisted of PBMCs. The source of this sequence is a woman aged 18-30 years in good health and CMV-seronegative. The CDR3 region: CASSKTLNTEAFF. The sequenced DNA: TGTGCCAGCAGTAAGACACTTAACACTGAAGCTTTCTTT.